A single sample gave rise to the 11 T cell receptor beta chains below, sequenced in a study of blood T cell repertoires in COVID-19. Generated by immunoSEQ multiplex PCR, the TCRdb table keeps only in-frame clones and is missing some. Among 250,000 to 350,000 clones listed, 86% were seen once. Sequencing used peripheral blood. These receptors all stem from a woman in her forties or fifties with acute or convalescent COVID-19.

The chain combines TRBV27 with TRBJ2-3; TRBD2 matches 11 bases. Germline V gene data show CDR1 as MNHEY and CDR2 as SMNVEV (reference sequence). CDR3 length: 16 amino acids. Trimming removed 5 bases from V and 2 bases from J; junction bases left unmatched: 6. The CDR3 DNA sequence: TGTGCCAGCAGTGTGAGACTAGCGGGAAACACAGATACGCAGTATTTT. This codes for CASSVRLAGNTDTQYF.

The V and J genes are TRBV5-1 and TRBJ1-4, with 7 positions matching TRBD1. The CDR3 covers 13 residues. The V segment lost 4 bases and the J segment 6 bases; nucleotides outside the gene matches: 3. The germline V gene encodes CDR1 SGHRS and CDR2 YFSETQ. The CDR3 DNA sequence: TGCGCCAGCAGCCCGGGGACAGATGAAAAACTGTTTTTT. Translation: CASSPGTDEKLFF. Full variable domain (rest looked up from reference TRBV5-1 and TRBJ1-4): KAGVTQTPRYLIKTRGQQVTLSCSPISGHRSVSWYQQTPGQGLQFLFEYFSETQRNKGNFPGRFSGRQFSNSRSEMNVSTLELGDSALYLCASSPGTDEKLFFGSGTQLSVL.

The V gene is TRBV19, the J gene TRBJ2-1, with TRBD2 identical over 8 bases. The CDR3 has 16 amino acids. Germline CDR1 reads LNHDA; CDR2 reads SQIVND (reference sequence). Germline trimming cut 3 bases from V and 10 bases from J; bases unmatched to any gene: 14. DNA of the CDR3: TGTGCCAGTAGTATTGGCGCGGGAGGCCTGGGGGGAGAGCAGTTCTTC. It codes for CASSIGAGGLGGEQFF.

V usage is TRBV4-1 and J usage is TRBJ1-2, with TRBD1 matching 9 bases. The V gene end was trimmed by 1 base and the J gene end by 3 bases; junction bases not matched to a gene: 9. Germline loops: CDR1 MGHRA, CDR2 YSYEKL. The CDR3 totals 17 residues. The CDR3 coding sequence is TGCGCCAGCAGCCAAGTTTGGGACAGGGACGACCACTATGGCTACACCTTC. Encoded protein: CASSQVWDRDDHYGYTF.

On this clone: Other DNA sequences of this sample code for an identical CDR3. The chain couples TRBV28 to TRBJ2-5; 12 bases fit TRBD2. Per the germline V gene, CDR1 is MDHEN and CDR2 is SYDVKM. Trimming removed 3 bases from V and 4 bases from J; junction bases left unmatched: 3. The length of the CDR3 is 15 residues. CDR3 nucleotide sequence: TGTGCCAGCAGTTTTCTAGCGGGAGGGGGAGAGACCCAGTACTTC. Its translation is CASSFLAGGGETQYF. Complete variable domain (other parts from reference TRBV28 and TRBJ2-5): DVKVTQSSRYLVKRTGEKVFLECVQDMDHENMFWYRQDPGLGLRLIYFSYDVKMKEKGDIPEGYSVSREKKERFSLILESASTNQTSMYLCASSFLAGGGETQYFGPGTRLLVL.

This clone was seen a single time. The V call is TRBV16, the J call TRBJ2-7; 9 bases map to TRBD1. This CDR3 is built from 16 residues. The germline V gene has CDR1 KGHSY and CDR2 FQNENV. Trimming took 4 bases from V and 3 from J; bases not matched to a gene: 10. The CDR3 region is CASSPLNSGQGYEQYF. The CDR3 DNA is TGTGCCAGCAGCCCCCTAAATTCGGGACAGGGCTACGAGCAGTACTTC.

The chain carries TRBV27 and TRBJ1-3; tentatively, D is TRBD1 (5 bases). CDR1 MNHEY and CDR2 SMNVEV come from the germline V gene (reference sequence). Trimming shortened V by 8 bases and J by 0 bases, and 11 bases separated the two germline ends. The length of the CDR3 is 14 residues. This CDR3 reads CASARATSGNTIYF. CDR3 sequence (DNA): TGTGCCAGCGCCAGGGCGACCTCTGGAAACACCATATATTTT.

The rearrangement links TRBV28 to TRBJ1-2; possibly TRBD1 for D (5 bases). CDR3 length: 14 amino acids. Germline CDR1 and CDR2: MDHEN and SYDVKM. Trimming left V 5 bases short and J 3 bases short, with 13 bases between. CDR3 residues: CASSPPQVDYGYTF. As DNA, the CDR3 is TGTGCCAGCAGTCCTCCACAGGTTGACTATGGCTACACCTTC.

A few counts support this clone. V and J are TRBV5-1 and TRBJ2-5, with 10 bases identical to TRBD2. Germline V lookup: CDR1 SGHRS, CDR2 YFSETQ. The CDR3 is 15 amino acids. The V gene end was trimmed by 4 bases and the J gene end by 7 bases; junction bases not matched to a gene: 10. The CDR3 bases are TGCGCCAGCAGCCCGCCGGGACTAGCGACACGGACCCAGTACTTC. It encodes CASSPPGLATRTQYF.

The chain links TRBV6-5 to TRBJ1-2, with D perhaps matching TRBD1 (5 bases). Germline-derived CDR1 and CDR2 are MNHEY and SVGAGI. The V gene lost 7 bases and the J gene lost 6 bases, with 18 bases spanning the gap. This CDR3 contains 14 residues. The CDR3 is CASIPGRGNNGYTF. The DNA of the CDR3 is TGTGCCAGCATCCCTGGACGGGGGAACAATGGCTACACCTTC.

The chain recombines TRBV28 with TRBJ1-2; D call uncertain. Germline values: CDR1 MDHEN, CDR2 SYDVKM. The CDR3 extends over 12 amino acids. V lost 2 bases to trimming and J lost 5 bases, with 6 bases between them. The CDR3 protein is CASSLTNYGYTF. In nucleotides, the CDR3 is TGTGCCAGCAGTTTAACAAATTATGGCTACACCTTC.